Listed below are T cell receptor beta chains from one sample, sequenced in a study of T cell clonotyping in hematopoietic cell transplantation. Libraries were prepared by immunoSEQ multiplex PCR; TCRdb keeps only in-frame clonotypes and omits some of them. This table holds more than 2,500 clones, nearly 97% found once. The input for sequencing was peripheral blood mononuclear cells, taken before stem cell transplant. Receptor source: a woman aged 45-59 years with chronic myeloid leukemia. Some clones in this sample may be carry-over from other donors' samples. The CDR3 runs from the conserved cysteine through the conserved F or W. Fields, in order: V gene, clone size, D gene, J gene, CDR3 DNA, CDR3 protein. The D gene is left open where the match is weak. The size of a clone is reported for some rows only, either as once, few or many, or as a class for expanded clones.

>TRBV2|NA|TRBD1|TRBJ2-7
TGTGCCAGCGGACAGGGCCCCTACGAGCAGTACTTC
CASGQGPYEQYF
>TRBV15|NA|NA|TRBJ1-1
TGTGCCACCAGCAGAGGAGGGGAAGGCGCTTTCTTT
CATSRGGEGAFF
>TRBV5-4|NA|NA|TRBJ2-5
TGTGCCAGCAGCTTGCACAACCAAGAGACCCAGTACTTC
CASSLHNQETQYF
>TRBV6-5|NA|NA|TRBJ2-5
TGTGCCAGCAGAACCAGCGGGGAGACCCAGTACTTC
CASRTSGETQYF
>TRBV9|NA|NA|TRBJ2-2
TGTGCCAGCAGCGCTACAGGAAACACCGGGGAGCTGTTTTTT
CASSATGNTGELFF
>TRBV30|NA|NA|TRBJ2-1
TGTGCCTGGAGTGTCTCGAGCTCCTACAATGAGCAGTTCTTC
CAWSVSSSYNEQFF
>TRBV30|NA|TRBD1|TRBJ2-1
TGTGCCTGGAGTTTCACCGGGACAGGCGCCTACAATGAGCAGTTCTTC
CAWSFTGTGAYNEQFF
>TRBV5-4|NA|NA|TRBJ1-1
TGTGCCAGCAGCTTCTTTCTCGGGACTATGAACACTGAAGCTTTCTTT
CASSFFLGTMNTEAFF
>TRBV7-2|NA|TRBD1|TRBJ1-3
TGTGCCAGCAGCCGGACAGGGAACACCATATATTTT
CASSRTGNTIYF
>TRBV18|NA|NA|TRBJ2-4
TGTGCCAGCTCACCACCAGAGGGGCCCAAAAACATTCAGTACTTC
CASSPPEGPKNIQYF
>TRBV19|NA|NA|TRBJ2-3
TGTGCCAGTAGGACCGGAGGGGGGTACACAGATACGCAGTATTTT
CASRTGGGYTDTQYF
>TRBV15|NA|NA|TRBJ2-3
TGTGCCACCAGTGGGGGTTCCACAGATACGCAGTATTTT
CATSGGSTDTQYF
>TRBV10-3|NA|TRBD1|TRBJ2-7
TGTGCCACCAAAGACGAGGGACAGGGAACCTACGAGCAGTACTTC
CATKDEGQGTYEQYF
>TRBV27|NA|TRBD1|TRBJ1-4
TGTGCCAGCAGTTTCGGACAGGCTAATGAAAAACTGTTTTTT
CASSFGQANEKLFF
>TRBV5-4|NA|NA|TRBJ1-5
TGTGCCAGCAGCTTTGGGGGGAGCAATCAGCCCCAGCATTTT
CASSFGGSNQPQHF
>TRBV7-9|NA|TRBD2|TRBJ2-1
TGTGCCAGCAGCTTATCGCTAGCGGGGGCCCACAATGAGCAGTTCTTC
CASSLSLAGAHNEQFF
>TRBV28|once|NA|TRBJ1-4
TGTGCCAGCAGTTTGGGGGCAACTAATGAAAAACTGTTTTTT
CASSLGATNEKLFF
>TRBV27|NA|NA|TRBJ1-5
TGTGCCAGTATCCCCGGGGCAAATGGGAATCAGCCCCAGCATTTT
CASIPGANGNQPQHF
>TRBV6-6|once|NA|TRBJ2-3
TGTGCCAGCAGACTAGCTATCGGTACAGATACGCAGTATTTT
CASRLAIGTDTQYF
>TRBV4-1|NA|TRBD1|TRBJ1-4
TGCGCCAGCAGCCGCAACATAGGGACAGGGAGAAGAGAAAAACTGTTTTTT
CASSRNIGTGRREKLFF
>TRBV28|once|NA|TRBJ1-5
TGTGCCAGCAGTTCCATGGGTCTGGAGGATCAGCCCCAGCATTTT
CASSSMGLEDQPQHF
>TRBV19|once|NA|TRBJ2-1
TGTGCCAGTAGTGTTCCCAGGGTCCTTTACAATGAGCAGTTCTTC
CASSVPRVLYNEQFF